These T cell receptor beta chains were read from a single sample in a study of regulatory T cells in long-lasting Graves disease. TCRdb itself ran the multiplex PCR reads through MiXCR, one entry per CDR3 protein. The repertoire consists of approximately 470,000 distinct CDR3 sequences, with roughly 16% occurring once and the leading ten covering 10% to 15%. These sequences were also reported in another study, on T cells in Graves' hyperthyroidism and ophthalmopathy.

Sequencing used peripheral blood mononuclear cells (PBMCs), obtained at new diagnosis, from a patient treated with antithyroid drugs. The receptors were gathered from a man in his forties with Graves disease. CDR3s include the opening cysteine and the closing phenylalanine or tryptophan. A D gene is named only where the DNA matches it firmly. Clone sizes are given selectively: once, few, many, or a class where the clone is expanded.

TRBD2	TRBV2	TRBJ2-7	many	CASRSLTRTSGFSYEQYF	TGTGCCAGCAGAAGTCTTACCCGGACTAGCGGGTTCTCCTACGAGCAGTACTTC
NA	TRBV28	TRBJ2-1	NA	CASRSDTSSYNEQFF	TGTGCCAGCAGGTCCGATACTAGCTCCTACAATGAGCAGTTCTTC
NA	TRBV12-3/TRBV12-4	TRBJ1-5	many	CASSPPGQYSNQPQHF	TGTGCCAGCAGCCCACCGGGCCAATATAGCAATCAGCCCCAGCATTTT
NA	TRBV12-3/TRBV12-4	TRBJ1-5	many	CASSLDRVGQPQHF	TGTGCCAGCAGTTTAGATAGGGTAGGTCAGCCCCAGCATTTT
NA	TRBV11-2	TRBJ2-7	many	CASSRMGGLPYEQYF	TGTGCCAGCAGCAGAATGGGGGGGCTCCCCTACGAGCAGTACTTC
TRBD2	TRBV20-1	TRBJ2-1	many	CSAAPGTSGRNEQFF	TGCAGTGCTGCGCCCGGGACTAGCGGGAGAAATGAGCAGTTCTTC
TRBD2	TRBV10-3	TRBJ2-1	NA	CAISEGEREQLF	TGTGCCATCAGTGAAGGAGAGCGGGAGCAGCTCTTC
TRBD1	TRBV20-1	TRBJ2-3	once	CSARWGQGLVGTQYF	TGCAGTGCTAGGTGGGGACAGGGCTTAGTTGGTACGCAGTATTTT
TRBD2	TRBV20-1	TRBJ2-3	many	CSARSGSGADTQYF	TGCAGTGCTAGATCTGGGAGCGGGGCAGATACGCAGTATTTT
NA	TRBV6-5	TRBJ2-1	many	CASSYDRQRPGEQFF	TGTGCCAGCAGTTACGACCGACAGAGACCGGGTGAGCAGTTCTTC
NA	TRBV20-1	TRBJ2-1	NA	CSAQVLLNEQFF	TGCAGTGCTCAGGTTCTTCTCAATGAGCAGTTCTTC
TRBD2	TRBV27	TRBJ2-1	many	CASSSSGTSAYNEQFF	TGTGCCAGCAGTTCCTCCGGGACTAGCGCATACAATGAGCAGTTCTTC
TRBD1	TRBV7-2	TRBJ2-7	many	CASSQDRPSYEQYF	TGTGCCAGCAGCCAGGACAGGCCATCCTACGAGCAGTACTTC
NA	TRBV5-6	TRBJ2-5	few	CASRGGFFGREETQYF	TGTGCCAGCAGAGGGGGGTTCTTTGGGAGGGAAGAGACCCAGTACTTC
TRBD1	TRBV9	TRBJ2-1	few	CASSASGTASNEQFF	TGTGCCAGCAGCGCCTCCGGGACAGCCTCCAATGAGCAGTTCTTC
NA	TRBV20-1	TRBJ1-4	NA	CSATPGSATNEKLFF	TGCAGTGCTACCCCAGGGTCGGCAACTAATGAAAAACTGTTTTTT
NA	TRBV20-1	TRBJ2-3	few	CSARTGLHITDTQYF	TGCAGTGCCAGGACGGGACTTCATATCACAGATACGCAGTATTTT
TRBD1	TRBV6-1	TRBJ1-4	few	CASVLTGTENEKLFF	TGTGCCAGCGTATTAACCGGGACAGAAAATGAAAAACTGTTTTTT
TRBD2	TRBV28	TRBJ2-7	many	CASKSGLASSYEQYF	TGTGCCAGCAAATCGGGACTAGCGAGCTCCTACGAGCAGTACTTC
NA	TRBV30	TRBJ2-1	many	CAWSPGLPGNEQFF	TGTGCCTGGAGCCCGGGACTCCCGGGCAATGAGCAGTTCTTC
NA	TRBV3-1	TRBJ1-4	many	CASSQEVTVRGKLFF	TGTGCCAGCAGCCAAGAAGTGACAGTTAGAGGAAAACTGTTTTTT
TRBD2	TRBV24-1	TRBJ2-1	NA	CATSGGAGNEQFF	TGTGCCACCAGCGGGGGGGCTGGAAATGAGCAGTTCTTC
NA	TRBV7-2	TRBJ1-5	many	CASSFSGNDQPQHF	TGTGCCAGCAGCTTTTCAGGGAACGATCAGCCCCAGCATTTT
TRBD1	TRBV28	TRBJ2-2	many	CASRGEGQGVTGELFF	TGTGCCAGCAGAGGAGAGGGACAGGGGGTCACCGGGGAGCTGTTTTTT
NA	TRBV11-2	TRBJ1-2	many	CASSLHYGYTF	TGTGCCAGCAGCTTGCACTATGGCTACACCTTC
TRBD1	TRBV5-1	TRBJ2-7	many	CASSSGTGYYEQYF	TGTGCCAGCAGCTCCGGGACAGGCTACTACGAGCAGTACTTC
NA	TRBV14	TRBJ2-3	few	CASSGDFLSTDTQYF	TGTGCCAGCAGCGGAGACTTCCTCTCCACAGATACGCAGTATTTT
NA	TRBV20-1	TRBJ2-7	many	CSARDSGRPWEQYF	TGCAGTGCTAGGGACTCGGGACGGCCTTGGGAGCAGTACTTC
NA	TRBV5-6	TRBJ1-5	many	CASSSRPLGNQPQHF	TGTGCCAGCAGTTCACGGCCCCTAGGCAATCAGCCCCAGCATTTT
NA	TRBV27	TRBJ1-2	NA	CASSLLGGEGYTF	TGTGCCAGCAGTTTATTAGGGGGAGAGGGCTACACCTTC
TRBD2	TRBV5-6	TRBJ2-3	many	CASSPRSSGSTDTQYF	TGTGCCAGCTCCCCGAGGAGTAGCGGGAGTACAGATACGCAGTATTTT
NA	TRBV7-3	TRBJ2-1	NA	CASSFTGQPASYNEQFF	TGTGCCAGCAGCTTCACTGGACAGCCGGCCTCCTACAATGAGCAGTTCTTC
NA	TRBV7-9	TRBJ1-1	many	CASSQRRGTEAFF	TGTGCCAGCAGCCAAAGGAGAGGCACTGAAGCTTTCTTT
NA	TRBV30	TRBJ2-3	many	CAWSAGQDTQYF	TGTGCCTGGAGTGCGGGGCAAGATACGCAGTATTTT
NA	TRBV28	TRBJ2-4	many	CASSLSTPANIQYF	TGTGCCAGCAGTTTGTCTACCCCAGCCAACATTCAGTACTTC
NA	TRBV5-1	TRBJ1-1	many	CASSLWDMNTEAFF	TGCGCCAGCAGCTTATGGGACATGAACACTGAAGCTTTCTTT
TRBD1	TRBV20-1	TRBJ1-2	few	CRGTGGAGGYTF	TGCAGAGGCACAGGGGGCGCGGGTGGCTACACCTTC
TRBD2	TRBV5-1	TRBJ2-7	many	CASSLMLRGAVEQYF	TGCGCCAGCAGCTTGATGTTGCGGGGGGCGGTAGAGCAGTACTTC
TRBD2	TRBV5-1	TRBJ2-1	many	CASSPDAPGGNEQFF	TGCGCCAGCAGCCCCGATGCCCCGGGGGGAAATGAGCAGTTCTTC
NA	TRBV6-2/TRBV6-3	TRBJ1-6	NA	CASSPPLRGLNSPLHF	TGTGCCAGCAGTCCCCCGTTAAGGGGTTTGAATTCACCCCTCCACTTT
TRBD2	TRBV2	TRBJ2-3	NA	CASRDLRLAGAFTDTQYF	TGTGCCAGCAGAGATTTAAGACTAGCGGGAGCCTTCACAGATACGCAGTATTTT
NA	TRBV30	TRBJ2-7	many	CAWSRGRTSFNSYEQYF	TGTGCCTGGAGCCGAGGACGGACTTCCTTCAACTCCTACGAGCAGTACTTC
TRBD1	TRBV19	TRBJ2-1	NA	CASSARTGRSYNEQFF	TGTGCCAGTAGTGCAAGGACAGGGAGGTCCTACAATGAGCAGTTCTTC
NA	TRBV6-1	TRBJ1-1	NA	CASSSNLLMNTEAFF	TGTGCCAGCAGCTCTAATCTCCTCATGAACACTGAAGCTTTCTTT
NA	TRBV6-1	TRBJ1-1	many	CASSGRDSRNTEAFF	TGTGCCAGCAGTGGACGTGACAGCCGGAACACTGAAGCTTTCTTT
NA	TRBV18	TRBJ1-5	NA	CASSPQQEGYSNQPQHF	TGTGCCAGCTCACCACAGCAGGAGGGTTATAGCAATCAGCCCCAGCATTTT